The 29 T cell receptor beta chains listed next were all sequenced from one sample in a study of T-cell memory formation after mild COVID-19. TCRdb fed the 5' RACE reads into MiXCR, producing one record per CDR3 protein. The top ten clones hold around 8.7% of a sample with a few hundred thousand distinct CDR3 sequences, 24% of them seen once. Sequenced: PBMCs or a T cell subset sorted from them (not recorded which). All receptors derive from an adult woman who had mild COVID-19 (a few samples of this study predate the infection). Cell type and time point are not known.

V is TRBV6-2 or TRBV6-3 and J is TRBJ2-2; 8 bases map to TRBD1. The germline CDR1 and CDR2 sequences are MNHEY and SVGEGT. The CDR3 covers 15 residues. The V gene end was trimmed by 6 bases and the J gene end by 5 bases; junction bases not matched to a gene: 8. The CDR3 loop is CASRAGQGYTGELFF. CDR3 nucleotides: TGTGCCAGCAGGGCTGGACAGGGTTATACCGGGGAGCTGTTTTTT.

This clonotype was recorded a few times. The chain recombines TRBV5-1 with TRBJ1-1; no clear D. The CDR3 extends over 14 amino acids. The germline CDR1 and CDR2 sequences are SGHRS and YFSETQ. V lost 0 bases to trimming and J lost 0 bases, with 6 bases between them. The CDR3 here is CASSLAVLNTEAFF. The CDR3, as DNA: TGCGCCAGCAGCTTGGCCGTCTTGAACACTGAAGCTTTCTTT.

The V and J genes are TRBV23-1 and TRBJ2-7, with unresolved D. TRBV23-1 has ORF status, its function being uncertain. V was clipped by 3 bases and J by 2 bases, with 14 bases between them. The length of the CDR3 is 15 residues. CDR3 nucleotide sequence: TGCGCCAGCAGTCACCCTACGACCGAGGCCTACGAGCAGTACTTC. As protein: CASSHPTTEAYEQYF.

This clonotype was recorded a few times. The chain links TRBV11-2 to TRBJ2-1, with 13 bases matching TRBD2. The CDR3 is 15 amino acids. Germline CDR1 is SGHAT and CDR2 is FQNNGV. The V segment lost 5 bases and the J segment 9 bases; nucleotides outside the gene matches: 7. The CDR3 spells CASSRQLAGGREQFF. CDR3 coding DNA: TGTGCCAGCAGCCGACAACTAGCGGGGGGGCGTGAGCAGTTCTTC.

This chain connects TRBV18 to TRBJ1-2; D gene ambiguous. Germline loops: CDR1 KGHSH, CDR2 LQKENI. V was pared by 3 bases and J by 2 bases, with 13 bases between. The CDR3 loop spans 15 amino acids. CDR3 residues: CASSPSIGRNYGYTF. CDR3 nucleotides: TGTGCCAGCTCACCCTCCATCGGTCGGAACTATGGCTACACCTTC.

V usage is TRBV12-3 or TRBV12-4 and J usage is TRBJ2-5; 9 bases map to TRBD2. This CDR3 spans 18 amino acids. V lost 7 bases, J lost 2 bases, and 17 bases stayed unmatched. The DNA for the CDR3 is TGTGCCAGCACCCGTCTGTTGGGGCTAGCGGGGAAACAAGAGACCCAGTACTTC. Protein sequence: CASTRLLGLAGKQETQYF.

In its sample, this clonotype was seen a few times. The chain's CDR3 is CASKEQGVGNTEAFF. CDR3 nucleotides: TGTGCCAGTAAGGAACAGGGCGTGGGGAACACTGAAGCTTTCTTT. J is TRBJ1-1 and V is TRBV19, with D tentatively TRBD1 (6 bases). Germline lookup yields CDR1 LNHDA and CDR2 SQIVND (reference sequence). This CDR3 is built from 15 residues. The V end lost 7 bases, the J end lost 1 base, and 16 bases lay between the germline ends.

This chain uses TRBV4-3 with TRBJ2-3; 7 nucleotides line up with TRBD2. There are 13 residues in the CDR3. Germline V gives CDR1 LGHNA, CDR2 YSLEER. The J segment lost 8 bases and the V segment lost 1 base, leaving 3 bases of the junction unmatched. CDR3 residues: CASSQGEGLTQYF. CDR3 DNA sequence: TGCGCCAGCAGCCAAGGGGAGGGCCTTACGCAGTATTTT.

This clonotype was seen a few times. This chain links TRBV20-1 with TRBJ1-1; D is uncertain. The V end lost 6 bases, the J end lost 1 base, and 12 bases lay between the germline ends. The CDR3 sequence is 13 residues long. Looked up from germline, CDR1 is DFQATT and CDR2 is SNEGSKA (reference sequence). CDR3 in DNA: TGCAGTGCACCCGACACAAAGAACACTGAAGCTTTCTTT. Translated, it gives CSAPDTKNTEAFF.

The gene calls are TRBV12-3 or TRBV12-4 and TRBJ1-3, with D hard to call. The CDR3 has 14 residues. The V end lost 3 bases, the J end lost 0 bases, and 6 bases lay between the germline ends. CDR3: CASSFSGSGNTIYF. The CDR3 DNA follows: TGTGCCAGCAGTTTCTCGGGCTCTGGAAACACCATATATTTT.

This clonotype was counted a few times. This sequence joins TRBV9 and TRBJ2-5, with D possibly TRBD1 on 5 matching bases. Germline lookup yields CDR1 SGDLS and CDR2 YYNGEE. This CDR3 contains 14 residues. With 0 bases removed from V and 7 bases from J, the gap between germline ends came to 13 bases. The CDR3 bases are TGTGCCAGCAGCGTAGCTTGGGGCCCGGGGACCCAGTACTTC. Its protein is CASSVAWGPGTQYF.

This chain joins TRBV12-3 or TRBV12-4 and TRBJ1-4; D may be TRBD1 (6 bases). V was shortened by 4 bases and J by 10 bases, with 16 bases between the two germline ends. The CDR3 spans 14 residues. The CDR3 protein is CASSSSGGGGKLFF. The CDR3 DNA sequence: TGTGCCAGCAGTTCCTCGGGTGGAGGGGGAAAACTGTTTTTT.

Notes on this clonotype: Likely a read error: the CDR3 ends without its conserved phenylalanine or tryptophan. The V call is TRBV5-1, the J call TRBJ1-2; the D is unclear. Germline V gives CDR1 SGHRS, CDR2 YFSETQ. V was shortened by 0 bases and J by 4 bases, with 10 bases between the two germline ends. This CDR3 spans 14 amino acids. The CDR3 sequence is CASSLAPDLYGYTC. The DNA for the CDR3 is TGCGCCAGCAGCTTGGCTCCAGATCTCTATGGCTACACCTGC.

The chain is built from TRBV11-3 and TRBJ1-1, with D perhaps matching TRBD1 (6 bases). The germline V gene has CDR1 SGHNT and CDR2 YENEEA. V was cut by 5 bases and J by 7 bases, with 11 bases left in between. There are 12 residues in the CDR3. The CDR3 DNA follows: TGTGCCAGCAGCCCAGGGACATTTGAAGCTTTCTTT. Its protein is CASSPGTFEAFF.

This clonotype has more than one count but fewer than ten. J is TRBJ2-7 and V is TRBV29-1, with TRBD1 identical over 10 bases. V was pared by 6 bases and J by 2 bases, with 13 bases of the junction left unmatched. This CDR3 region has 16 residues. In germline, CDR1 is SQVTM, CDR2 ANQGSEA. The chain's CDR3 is CSVSGTGASHTYEQYF. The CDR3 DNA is TGCAGCGTGTCCGGGACAGGGGCTTCCCACACCTACGAGCAGTACTTC.

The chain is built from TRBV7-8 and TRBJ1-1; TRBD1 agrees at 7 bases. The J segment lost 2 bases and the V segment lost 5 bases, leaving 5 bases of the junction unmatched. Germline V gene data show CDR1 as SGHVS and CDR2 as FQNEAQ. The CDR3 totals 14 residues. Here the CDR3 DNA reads TGTGCCAGCAGCAGAGGGACAGTCAACACTGAAGCTTTCTTT. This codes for CASSRGTVNTEAFF.

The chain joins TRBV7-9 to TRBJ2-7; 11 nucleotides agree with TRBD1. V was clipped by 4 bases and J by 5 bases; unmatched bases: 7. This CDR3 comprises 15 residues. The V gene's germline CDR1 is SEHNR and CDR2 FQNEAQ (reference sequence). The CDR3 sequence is CASSSRGTGGDEQYF. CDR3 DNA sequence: TGTGCCAGCAGCTCCCGAGGGACAGGGGGTGACGAGCAGTACTTC.

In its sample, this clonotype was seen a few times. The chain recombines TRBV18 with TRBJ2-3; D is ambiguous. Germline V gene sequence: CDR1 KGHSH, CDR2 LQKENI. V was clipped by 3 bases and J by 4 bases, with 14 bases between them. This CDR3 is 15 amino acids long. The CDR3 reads CASSPPAAAADTQYF. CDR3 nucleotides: TGTGCCAGCTCACCCCCGGCCGCCGCAGCAGATACGCAGTATTTT.

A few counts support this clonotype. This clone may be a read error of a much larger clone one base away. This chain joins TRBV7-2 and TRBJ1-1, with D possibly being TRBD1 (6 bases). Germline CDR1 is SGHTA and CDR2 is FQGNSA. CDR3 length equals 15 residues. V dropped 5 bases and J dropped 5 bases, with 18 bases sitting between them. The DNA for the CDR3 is TGTGCCAGCAGCCCCCAACCGGGGGCCTTTACTGAAGCTTTCTTT. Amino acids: CASSPQPGAFTEAFF. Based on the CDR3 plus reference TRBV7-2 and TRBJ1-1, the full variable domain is GAGVSQSPSNKVTEKGKDVELRCDPISGHTALYWYRQSLGQGLEFLIYFQGNSAPDKSGLPSDRFSAERTGGSVSTLTIQRTQQEDSAVYLCASSPQPGAFTEAFFGQGTRLTVV.

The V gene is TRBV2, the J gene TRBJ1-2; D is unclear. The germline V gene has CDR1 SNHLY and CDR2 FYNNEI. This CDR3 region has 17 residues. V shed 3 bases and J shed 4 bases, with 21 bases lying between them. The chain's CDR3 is CASSENPGGPASYGYTF. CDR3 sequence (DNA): TGTGCCAGCAGTGAGAACCCTGGAGGGCCCGCGTCCTATGGCTACACCTTC.

The CDR3 DNA sequence: TGTGCCAGCAGAGTAGCGGGCACAGATACGCAGTATTTT. It encodes CASRVAGTDTQYF. The chain joins TRBV7-8 to TRBJ2-3; perhaps TRBD2 as D (6 bases). Germline CDR1 SGHVS, CDR2 FQNEAQ. V dropped 6 bases and J dropped 1 base, with 8 bases sitting between them. CDR3 length: 13 amino acids.

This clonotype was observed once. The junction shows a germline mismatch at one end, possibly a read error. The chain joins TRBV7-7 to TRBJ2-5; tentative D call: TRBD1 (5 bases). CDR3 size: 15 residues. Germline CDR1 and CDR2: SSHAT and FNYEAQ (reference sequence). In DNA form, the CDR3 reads TGTGCTAGCAGCTTAGGGATGGGGCCCCAAGAGACCCAGTACTTC. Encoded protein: CASSLGMGPQETQYF.

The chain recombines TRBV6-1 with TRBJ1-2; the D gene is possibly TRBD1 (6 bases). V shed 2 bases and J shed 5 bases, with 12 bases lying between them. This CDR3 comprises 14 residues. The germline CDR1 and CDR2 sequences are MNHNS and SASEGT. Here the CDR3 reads CASSELGAGYGYTF. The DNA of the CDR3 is TGTGCCAGCAGTGAACTGGGGGCAGGGTATGGCTACACCTTC.

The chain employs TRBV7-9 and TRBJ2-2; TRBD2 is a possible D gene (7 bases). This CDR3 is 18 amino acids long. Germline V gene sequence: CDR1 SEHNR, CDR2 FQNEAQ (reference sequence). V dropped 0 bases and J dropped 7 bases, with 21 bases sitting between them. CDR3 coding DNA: TGTGCCAGCAGCTTAGCCCTCACAGGGAGCGGGAAAGGCGGGGAGCTGTTTTTT. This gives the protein CASSLALTGSGKGGELFF.

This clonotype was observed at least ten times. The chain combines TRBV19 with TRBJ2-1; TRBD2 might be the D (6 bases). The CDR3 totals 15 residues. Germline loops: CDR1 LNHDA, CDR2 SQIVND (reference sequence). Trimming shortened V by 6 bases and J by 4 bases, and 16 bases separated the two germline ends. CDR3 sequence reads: CASSSYGGRYNEQFF. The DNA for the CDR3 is TGTGCCAGTAGCTCTTATGGGGGGAGGTACAATGAGCAGTTCTTC.

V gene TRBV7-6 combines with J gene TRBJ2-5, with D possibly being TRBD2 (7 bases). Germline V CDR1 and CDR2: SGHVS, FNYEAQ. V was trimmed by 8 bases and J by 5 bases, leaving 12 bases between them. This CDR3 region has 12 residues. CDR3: CASAGASETQYF. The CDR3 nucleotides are TGTGCCAGCGCGGGGGCGAGCGAGACCCAGTACTTC.

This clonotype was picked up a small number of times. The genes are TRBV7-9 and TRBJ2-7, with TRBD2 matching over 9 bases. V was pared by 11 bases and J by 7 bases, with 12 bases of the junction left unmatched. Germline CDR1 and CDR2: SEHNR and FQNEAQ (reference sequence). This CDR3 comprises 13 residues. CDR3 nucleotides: TGTGCCGAAAGACCACTAGCGGGCTGGGAGCAGTACTTC. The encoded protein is CAERPLAGWEQYF.

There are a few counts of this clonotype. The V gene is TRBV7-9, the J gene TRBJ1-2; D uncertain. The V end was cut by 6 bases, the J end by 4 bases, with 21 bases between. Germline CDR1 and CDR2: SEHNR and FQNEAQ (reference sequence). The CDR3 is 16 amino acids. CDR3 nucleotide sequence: TGTGCCAGCAGTTCTCCAACCCAGGACGGACGCTATGGCTACACCTTC. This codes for CASSSPTQDGRYGYTF.

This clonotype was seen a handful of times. As DNA, the CDR3 is TGCGCCAGCAGCCAAGGATGGGGGAACACCGGGGAGCTGTTTTTT. It codes for CASSQGWGNTGELFF. The chain employs TRBV4-1 and TRBJ2-2, with D unclear. The germline V gene has CDR1 MGHRA and CDR2 YSYEKL. The CDR3 sequence is 15 residues long. V was cut by 1 base and J by 1 base, with 7 bases left in between.